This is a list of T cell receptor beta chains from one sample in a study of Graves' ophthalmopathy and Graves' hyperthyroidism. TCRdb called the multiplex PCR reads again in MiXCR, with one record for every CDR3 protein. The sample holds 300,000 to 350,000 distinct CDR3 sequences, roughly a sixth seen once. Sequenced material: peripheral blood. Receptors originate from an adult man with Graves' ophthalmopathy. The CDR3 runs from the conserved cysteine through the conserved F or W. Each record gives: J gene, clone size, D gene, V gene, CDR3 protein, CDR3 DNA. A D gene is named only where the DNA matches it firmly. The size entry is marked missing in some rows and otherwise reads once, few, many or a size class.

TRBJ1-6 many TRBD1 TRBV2 CASLQGAGSPLHF TGTGCCAGTCTCCAGGGGGCAGGTTCACCCCTCCACTTT
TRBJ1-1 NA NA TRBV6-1 CASSLRGGETEAFF TGTGCCAGCAGCCTGAGGGGTGGAGAAACTGAAGCTTTCTTT
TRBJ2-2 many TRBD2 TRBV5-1 CASSLDAGVGTGELFF TGCGCCAGCAGCTTGGATGCGGGAGTCGGTACCGGGGAGCTGTTTTTT
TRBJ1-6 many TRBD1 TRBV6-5 CASSYRPGQANSPLHF TGTGCCAGCAGTTATCGACCGGGACAGGCGAATTCACCCCTCCACTTT
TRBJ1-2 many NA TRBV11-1 CASSQGGPGPYNYGYTF TGTGCCAGCAGCCAAGGGGGACCGGGCCCCTATAACTATGGCTACACCTTC
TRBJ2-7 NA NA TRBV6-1 CASSGPGLSEQYF TGTGCCAGCAGTGGCCCGGGGCTTAGCGAGCAGTACTTC
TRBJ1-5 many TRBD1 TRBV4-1 CASSLLQGKDQPQHF TGCGCCAGCAGCCTATTACAGGGGAAGGATCAGCCCCAGCATTTT
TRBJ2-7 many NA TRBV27 CASMSTGYEQYF TGTGCCAGCATGAGTACCGGATACGAGCAGTACTTC
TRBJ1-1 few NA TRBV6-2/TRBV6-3 CASSYLGRGETEAFF TGTGCCAGCAGTTACTTAGGGAGAGGGGAAACTGAAGCTTTCTTT
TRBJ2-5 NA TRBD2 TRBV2 CASTHGRPPGTQYF TGTGCCAGCACGCACGGGAGGCCTCCCGGGACCCAGTACTTC
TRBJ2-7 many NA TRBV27 CASRQPGNSYEQYF TGTGCCAGCAGGCAGCCAGGAAACTCCTACGAGCAGTACTTC
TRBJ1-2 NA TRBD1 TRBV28 CASSRGDRVGYTF TGTGCCAGCAGCCGGGGGGACAGGGTGGGCTACACCTTC
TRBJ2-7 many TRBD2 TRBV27 CASSFKGGLAGGPGEQYF TGTGCCAGCAGTTTTAAGGGTGGACTAGCGGGAGGGCCTGGGGAGCAATACTTC
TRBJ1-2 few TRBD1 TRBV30 CAWSGRGDRGHGYGYTF TGTGCCTGGAGTGGCCGGGGGGACAGGGGTCATGGCTATGGCTACACCTTC
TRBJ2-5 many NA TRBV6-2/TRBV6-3 CASSYRPGSSEETQYF TGTGCCAGCAGTTACCGTCCGGGGTCTAGTGAAGAGACCCAGTACTTC
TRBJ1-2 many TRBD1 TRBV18 CASSTGGGSYGYTF TGTGCCAGCTCCACAGGGGGCGGATCCTATGGCTACACCTTC
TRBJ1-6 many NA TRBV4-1 CASSQAVSRNSPLHF TGCGCCAGCAGCCAAGCGGTAAGCCGGAATTCACCCCTCCACTTT
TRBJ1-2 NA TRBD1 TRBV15 CATSRGAIDRVVGYTF TGTGCCACCAGCAGGGGAGCCATTGACAGGGTAGTTGGCTACACCTTC
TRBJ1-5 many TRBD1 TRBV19 CASRRQGYGQPQHF TGTGCCAGTAGGAGACAGGGGTATGGTCAGCCCCAGCATTTT
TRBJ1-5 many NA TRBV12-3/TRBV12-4 CASSFFRYGGSGNQPQHF TGTGCCAGCAGTTTTTTCCGGTATGGGGGATCCGGCAATCAGCCCCAGCATTTT
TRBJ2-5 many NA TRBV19 CASRSLETQYF TGTGCCAGTAGGTCTCTGGAGACCCAGTACTTC
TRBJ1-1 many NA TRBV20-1 CSARGQSGFEAFF TGCAGTGCTAGAGGGCAGAGTGGTTTTGAAGCTTTCTTT
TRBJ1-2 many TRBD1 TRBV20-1 CSANRDSHYGYTF TGCAGTGCGAACCGGGACAGCCACTATGGCTACACCTTC
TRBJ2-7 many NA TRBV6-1 CATRGARGVDEQYF TGTGCCACCAGGGGAGCCAGGGGCGTTGACGAGCAGTACTTC
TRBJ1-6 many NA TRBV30 CAWTEGPVGPLHF TGTGCCTGGACCGAGGGGCCGGTTGGACCCCTCCACTTT
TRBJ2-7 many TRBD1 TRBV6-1 CASMDTGQTYEQYF TGTGCCAGCATGGACACGGGACAGACCTACGAGCAGTACTTC
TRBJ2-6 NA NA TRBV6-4 CASSDSTTGPYSGASVLTF TGTGCCAGCAGTGATTCAACGACAGGACCTTACTCTGGGGCCAGCGTCCTGACTTTC
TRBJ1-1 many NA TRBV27 CASSYQLGTEAFF TGTGCCAGCAGTTACCAACTGGGGACTGAAGCTTTCTTT
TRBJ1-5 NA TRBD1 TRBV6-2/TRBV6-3 CASSLLTGTGGEGQPQHF TGTGCCAGCAGTTTACTCACCGGGACAGGGGGCGAAGGTCAGCCCCAGCATTTT
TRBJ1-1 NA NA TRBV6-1 CASTPRVSTEAFF TGTGCCAGCACCCCGCGGGTGAGCACTGAAGCTTTCTTT
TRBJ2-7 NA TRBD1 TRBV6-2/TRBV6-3 CASSWDRGTPYEQYF TGTGCCAGCAGTTGGGACAGGGGGACGCCCTACGAGCAGTACTTC
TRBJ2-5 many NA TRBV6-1 CASSVGRETQYF TGTGCCAGCAGTGTGGGGAGGGAGACCCAGTACTTC
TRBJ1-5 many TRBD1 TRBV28 CASSRTGGNQPQHF TGTGCCAGCAGTCGGACAGGGGGCAATCAGCCCCAGCATTTT
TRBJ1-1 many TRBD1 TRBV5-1 CASSLGQTGETEAFF TGCGCCAGCAGCTTGGGACAAACAGGGGAAACTGAAGCTTTCTTT
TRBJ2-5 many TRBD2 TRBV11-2 CASRLAGGGETQYF TGTGCCAGCAGGCTAGCGGGAGGAGGAGAGACCCAGTACTTC
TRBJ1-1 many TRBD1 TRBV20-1 CSAPDGRGDTEAFF TGCAGTGCTCCCGACGGCAGGGGGGACACTGAAGCTTTCTTT
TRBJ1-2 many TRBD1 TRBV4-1 CASSQVVQGARYGYTF TGCGCCAGCAGCCAAGTTGTACAGGGGGCTCGCTATGGCTACACCTTC
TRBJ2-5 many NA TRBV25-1 CASSALDPTYQETQYF TGTGCCAGCAGTGCCTTAGACCCTACTTACCAAGAGACCCAGTACTTC
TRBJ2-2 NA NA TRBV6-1 CASSEGQGDHTGELFF TGTGCCAGCAGTGAAGGGCAGGGCGATCACACCGGGGAGCTGTTTTTT
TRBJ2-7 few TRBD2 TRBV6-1 CASSATSGAPYEQYF TGTGCCAGCAGTGCGACTAGCGGAGCCCCCTACGAGCAGTACTTC
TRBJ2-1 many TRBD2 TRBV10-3 CAISEATGTSPFF TGTGCCATCAGTGAAGCTACCGGGACTAGTCCCTTCTTC
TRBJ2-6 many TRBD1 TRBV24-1 CATSDTPGQGIAGANVLTF TGTGCCACCAGTGACACACCGGGACAGGGTATCGCTGGGGCCAACGTCCTGACTTTC
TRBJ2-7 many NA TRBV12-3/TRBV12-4 CASSYGTQSYEQYF TGTGCCAGCAGTTACGGGACCCAGTCCTACGAGCAGTACTTC
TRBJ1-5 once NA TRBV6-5 CASSYSHGDQPQHF TGTGCCAGCAGTTACTCTCACGGGGATCAGCCCCAGCATTTT
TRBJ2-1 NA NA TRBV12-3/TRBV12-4 CATTDYNEQFF TGTGCCACCACCGATTACAATGAGCAGTTCTTC
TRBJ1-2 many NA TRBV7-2 CASSLDSILGYTF TGTGCCAGCAGCTTAGACAGTATTCTTGGCTACACCTTC
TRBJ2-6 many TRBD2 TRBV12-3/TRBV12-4 CASSSWTSVFSSGANVLTF TGTGCCAGCAGTTCGTGGACTAGCGTATTTAGCTCTGGGGCCAACGTCCTGACTTTC
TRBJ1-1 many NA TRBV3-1 CASSPQLNTEAFF TGTGCCAGCAGCCCTCAATTGAACACTGAAGCTTTCTTT
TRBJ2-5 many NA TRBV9 CASSVGAGYQETQYF TGTGCCAGCAGCGTAGGGGCAGGCTACCAAGAGACCCAGTACTTC
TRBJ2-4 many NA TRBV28 CASSRSGTLLAKNIQYF TGTGCCAGCAGTCGATCCGGGACTCTCCTAGCCAAAAACATTCAGTACTTC
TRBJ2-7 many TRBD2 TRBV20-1 CSARQLAGSYEQYF TGCAGTGCCCGTCAACTAGCGGGGTCCTACGAGCAGTACTTC
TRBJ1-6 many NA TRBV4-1 CASSQDQGSYSPLHF TGCGCCAGCAGCCAAGATCAGGGTTCGTATTCACCCCTCCACTTT
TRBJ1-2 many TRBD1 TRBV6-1 CASRGQGLTYGYTF TGTGCCTCAAGGGGACAGGGGTTAACTTATGGCTACACCTTC